This is a list of T cell receptor beta chains from one sample in a study of T-cell reconstitution after alpha-beta-depleted transplantation in children. TCRdb re-analysed the PCR reads in MiXCR, keeping a single row per CDR3 protein. The data show about 510,000 distinct CDR3 sequences, about an eighth seen once. The sequencing here drew on PBMCs, mostly from graft donor cells, taken 180 days after TCRalphabeta/CD19-depleted stem cell transplant. Receptors were obtained from a female patient aged 2-15 years who had a stem cell transplant for aplastic anemia, so the T cells may come from the graft donor. The CDR3 runs from the conserved cysteine through the conserved F or W. The order of the fields is clone size, V gene, D gene, J gene, CDR3 DNA, CDR3 protein. The D gene is left open where the match is weak. The listing skips clone size in some rows; elsewhere it reads once, few, many or a size class.

clone size: few
V gene: TRBV12-3/TRBV12-4
D gene: NA
J gene: TRBJ1-6
CDR3 DNA: TGTGCCAGCCGGGGGGGGGTTTCACCCCTCCACTTT
CDR3 protein: CASRGGVSPLHF

clone size: many
V gene: TRBV29-1
D gene: TRBD2
J gene: TRBJ2-3
CDR3 DNA: TGCAGCGTTGATCCCCGCGGTGGCAGCGGGAGTGCTGATACGCAGTATTTT
CDR3 protein: CSVDPRGGSGSADTQYF

clone size: many
V gene: TRBV3-1
D gene: NA
J gene: TRBJ2-7
CDR3 DNA: TGTGCCAGCAGCCAAGAGGTAGGACCCACCTACGAGCAGTACTTC
CDR3 protein: CASSQEVGPTYEQYF

clone size: few
V gene: TRBV28
D gene: NA
J gene: TRBJ2-2
CDR3 DNA: TGTGCCAGCAGTGTGAGGGGGGTCGGGGAGCTGTTTTTT
CDR3 protein: CASSVRGVGELFF

clone size: NA
V gene: TRBV29-1
D gene: NA
J gene: TRBJ2-1
CDR3 DNA: TGCAGCGTTGAAAGGCCCCCTAGACTGCGATACAATGAGCAGTTCTTC
CDR3 protein: CSVERPPRLRYNEQFF

clone size: NA
V gene: TRBV3-1
D gene: TRBD1
J gene: TRBJ2-1
CDR3 DNA: TGTGCCAGCAGCCCCGTGACAGGGGTTTCCAATGAGCAGTTCTTC
CDR3 protein: CASSPVTGVSNEQFF

clone size: few
V gene: TRBV10-3
D gene: TRBD2
J gene: TRBJ2-3
CDR3 DNA: TGTGCCATCAGACCGGGACTAGCGGGAGGAATGAATACGCAGTATTTT
CDR3 protein: CAIRPGLAGGMNTQYF

clone size: NA
V gene: TRBV9
D gene: TRBD2
J gene: TRBJ2-5
CDR3 DNA: TGTGCCAGCAGCAAGACTAGCGGCTTTGAGGGAGAGACCCAGTACTTC
CDR3 protein: CASSKTSGFEGETQYF

clone size: NA
V gene: TRBV5-1
D gene: TRBD2
J gene: TRBJ2-5
CDR3 DNA: TGCGCCAGCAGCTTTGGGCTAGCGGGGACCATCCAAGAGACCCAGTACTTC
CDR3 protein: CASSFGLAGTIQETQYF

clone size: few
V gene: TRBV4-2
D gene: NA
J gene: TRBJ2-5
CDR3 DNA: TGTGCCAGCAGCCAACCCGGACACTTTAAAGAGACCCAGTACTTC
CDR3 protein: CASSQPGHFKETQYF

clone size: NA
V gene: TRBV20-1
D gene: TRBD2
J gene: TRBJ2-5
CDR3 DNA: TGCAGTGCTAGAGATAACGGGGGAGGGAAGACCCAGTACTTC
CDR3 protein: CSARDNGGGKTQYF

clone size: NA
V gene: TRBV11-2
D gene: TRBD1
J gene: TRBJ2-5
CDR3 DNA: TGTGCCAGCAGCTTAGAGGGGACCAGGGGGCGCCGGGAGACCCAGTACTTC
CDR3 protein: CASSLEGTRGRRETQYF

clone size: NA
V gene: TRBV5-4
D gene: TRBD1
J gene: TRBJ1-5
CDR3 DNA: TGTGCCAGCAGCTTAACCTCCCGGGACAGTAGCAATCAGCCCCAGCATTTT
CDR3 protein: CASSLTSRDSSNQPQHF

clone size: few
V gene: TRBV27
D gene: NA
J gene: TRBJ1-2
CDR3 DNA: TGTGCCAGCAGTTTATCTTGGATTGGCGGCTACACCTTC
CDR3 protein: CASSLSWIGGYTF

clone size: many
V gene: TRBV3-1
D gene: TRBD1
J gene: TRBJ2-5
CDR3 DNA: TGTGCCAGCAGCCCTTGGGACAGCCAAGAGACCCAGTACTTC
CDR3 protein: CASSPWDSQETQYF